These 2 T cell receptor beta chains were sequenced from one sample in a study of radiotherapy plus CTLA-4 blockade in lung cancer. The repertoire was sequenced with immunoSEQ multiplex PCR; TCRdb's copy has only in-frame clones and lacks some. The sample records some 80,000 clones, 84% being singletons. The sample was peripheral blood, taken from a patient treated with radiotherapy plus ipilimumab. The receptors derive from a human donor with non-small cell lung cancer who had stable disease on radiotherapy plus ipilimumab.

The chain links TRBV4-1 to TRBJ2-4, with TRBD2 matching 7 bases. The CDR3 has 16 residues. Germline V gene data show CDR1 as MGHRA and CDR2 as YSYEKL. Trimming cost V 3 bases and J 3 bases; bases outside gene matches: 8. The CDR3 nucleotides read TGCGCCAGCAGCCACCTCTGGGAGGGCAGCAAAAACATTCAGTACTTC. Translated: CASSHLWEGSKNIQYF.

The chain employs TRBV28 and TRBJ1-5, with D perhaps matching TRBD1 (5 bases). Trimming left V 3 bases short and J 10 bases short, with 16 bases between. CDR3 length: 14 residues. From germline, CDR1 is MDHEN and CDR2 SYDVKM. The CDR3 DNA reads TGTGCCAGCAGTTTGATAGTCGGAGGGACCCCCCAGCATTTT. Its protein is CASSLIVGGTPQHF.